This is a list of T cell receptor beta chains from one sample in a study of control samples from healthy donors and cancer patients. Clones were read by immunoSEQ multiplex PCR, and TCRdb kept only the in-frame ones, dropping some. The repertoire holds some 130,000 clones, about 85% seen once, with roughly 8.7% in the top ten. The specimen sequenced was blood. The receptors stem from a woman aged 25 to 39 in good health. CDR3s include the opening cysteine and the closing phenylalanine or tryptophan. D genes are given only for firm matches. Not all rows give a size; the values are once, few, many and, for expanded clones, a class.

j_call: TRBJ2-1; v_call: TRBV11-2; clone_size: -; cdr3_length: 16; d_call: -; cdr3_aa: CASSLVAGSIDNEQFF; cdr3_nt: TGTGCCAGCAGCTTAGTCGCCGGGAGCATCGACAATGAGCAGTTCTTC
j_call: TRBJ2-1; v_call: TRBV2; clone_size: -; cdr3_length: 13; d_call: -; cdr3_aa: CASLRVYYNEQFF; cdr3_nt: TGTGCCAGCCTCCGGGTTTACTACAATGAGCAGTTCTTC
j_call: TRBJ1-1; v_call: TRBV18; clone_size: -; cdr3_length: 13; d_call: -; cdr3_aa: CASSPSRDTEAFF; cdr3_nt: TGTGCCAGCTCACCAAGCAGGGACACTGAAGCTTTCTTT
j_call: TRBJ1-1; v_call: TRBV11-2; clone_size: -; cdr3_length: 14; d_call: -; cdr3_aa: CASSLGVGSTEAFF; cdr3_nt: TGTGCCAGCAGCTTAGGGGTGGGGTCCACTGAAGCTTTCTTT
j_call: TRBJ2-7; v_call: TRBV5-1; clone_size: -; cdr3_length: 16; d_call: TRBD2; cdr3_aa: CASSLELAGVSHEQYF; cdr3_nt: TGCGCCAGCAGCTTGGAGCTAGCGGGAGTGTCCCACGAGCAGTACTTC
j_call: TRBJ1-4; v_call: TRBV5-1; clone_size: -; cdr3_length: 15; d_call: -; cdr3_aa: CASGHGGEGNEKLFF; cdr3_nt: TGCGCCAGCGGGCACGGGGGCGAGGGTAATGAAAAACTGTTTTTT
j_call: TRBJ2-5; v_call: TRBV11-3; clone_size: once; cdr3_length: 16; d_call: TRBD2; cdr3_aa: CASSLGEGRNQETQYF; cdr3_nt: TGTGCCAGCAGCTTAGGGGAGGGGCGGAACCAAGAGACCCAGTACTTC
j_call: TRBJ1-2; v_call: TRBV5-6; clone_size: -; cdr3_length: 13; d_call: -; cdr3_aa: CASSLFSLLSYTF; cdr3_nt: TGTGCCAGCAGCTTGTTTAGCCTTCTAAGCTACACCTTC
j_call: TRBJ2-1; v_call: TRBV5-1; clone_size: -; cdr3_length: 15; d_call: -; cdr3_aa: CASSPGHSPYNEQFF; cdr3_nt: TGCGCCAGCAGCCCAGGGCACAGTCCCTACAATGAGCAGTTCTTC
j_call: TRBJ1-1; v_call: TRBV7-2; clone_size: -; cdr3_length: 13; d_call: -; cdr3_aa: CASSSVENTEAFF; cdr3_nt: TGTGCCAGCAGCTCCGTCGAGAACACTGAAGCTTTCTTT
j_call: TRBJ2-3; v_call: TRBV5-1; clone_size: -; cdr3_length: 16; d_call: TRBD2; cdr3_aa: CASSLEGLAGADTQYF; cdr3_nt: TGCGCCAGCAGCTTGGAAGGACTAGCGGGAGCAGATACGCAGTATTTT
j_call: TRBJ2-3; v_call: TRBV7-2; clone_size: -; cdr3_length: 12; d_call: -; cdr3_aa: CASSSTTDTQYF; cdr3_nt: TGTGCCAGCAGCTCGACCACAGATACGCAGTATTTT